The present TCR beta chain was sequenced within a study of OX40 agonist ivuxolimab in advanced cancers. The study's findings and limits: At doses 0.1 to 3.0 mg/kg, CD4+ and CD8+ clones expanded. Compared with CD4+, CD8+ T cells on average had more expanded clones.

In regard to this clone: What it binds is unknown.

Germline V lookup: CDR1 SGHVS, CDR2 FQNEAQ. V was cut by 0 bases and J by 3 bases, with 6 bases left in between. The CDR3 consists of 13 residues. The method was immunoSEQ multiplex PCR; TCRdb's version includes in-frame clones alone and lacks a portion of them. Of about 31,000 clones listed, 90% to 95% are singletons. The source was CD4+ or CD8+ T cells sorted from blood, collected in a trial of the OX40 agonist ivuxolimab. This receptor was taken from an adult with an advanced solid tumor such as melanoma, head and neck, liver or kidney cancer. V is TRBV7-8 and J is TRBJ2-7; D call uncertain. CDR3 DNA: TGTGCCAGCAGCTTAGCCGGCCTCTACGAGCAGTACTTC. This codes for CASSLAGLYEQYF.